This T cell receptor beta chain was captured in a study of T cells in Graves' hyperthyroidism and ophthalmopathy (dated by TCRdb to the late 2010s). At the level of the whole study: Peripheral blood samples were taken at initial diagnosis, before any treatment was given. To identify distinguishing TCR V-J signatures, a discovery cohort of 95 to 100 patients was used, comprising 43 with Graves' ophthalmopathy and approximately 58 with stable Graves' hyperthyroidism. Whether ophthalmopathy could be predicted prospectively was tested in an independent validation cohort made up of 18 to 20 hyperthyroidism patients plus 17 patients who later progressed to ophthalmopathy. The roughly 94 discovery patients were randomly divided into training and test sets at a 7:3 ratio. In addition, the study compared T-cell repertoires in thyroid tissue and in blood from six Graves' hyperthyroidism patients. After blood sampling, hyperthyroidism patients were treated with methimazole at a starting dose of 30 mg daily, and ophthalmopathy patients were treated with high-dose intravenous methylprednisolone. TCR Vbeta CDR3 sequencing of 135 peripheral blood samples (more than 40 ophthalmopathy, 75 to 80 hyperthyroidism and some 17 progressor patients) is reported in the paper.

Paper-wide results and their limitations: In validation, the model predicted progression to ophthalmopathy a median of about 6.8 months before onset, with about 64% sensitivity and 72.22% specificity. Sample size was not statistically predetermined, and blinding of investigators to group allocation was not performed. A model built on a 13 V-J signature distinguished ophthalmopathy from stable hyperthyroidism, reaching around 87% sensitivity and under 84% specificity in cross-validation and 80%/75% in testing. Most expanded thyroid clonotypes (frequency above 0.001) were also found in blood, which suggests that blood repertoires may mirror thyroid immune responses.

The junction shows trimming of 3 bases on V and 9 bases on J, plus 6 bases between the germline ends. The CDR3 numbers 11 residues from cysteine through phenylalanine. The DNA shown is the 33-base CDR3, in frame from base 1. CDR1 SGHTA and CDR2 FQGNSA are derived from the germline V gene. A patient counted as having stable Graves' hyperthyroidism if no progression to ophthalmopathy occurred over 18 months of follow-up. The hyperthyroidism patients were between 18 and 65 years old and newly diagnosed, with a disease duration of less than 2 months. Any patient with an uncontrolled infection, another autoimmune disease, pregnancy or lactation was excluded. Diagnoses were established on the basis of clinical symptoms, serum thyroxine and TRAb, thyroid ultrasound, and orbital computed tomography. PBMCs were separated from around 9.1 ml of fresh peripheral blood using Ficoll-Paque density gradient centrifugation. Trizol reagent was used to extract total RNA, and RNA quality was then checked on an Agilent 2100 Bioanalyzer.

This clonotype came up a few times. What antigen it recognizes has not been identified. The sample holds no much larger clone one base away, and base qualities are not on file. The TCR beta CDR3 regions were amplified from RNA transcripts. The first round of RT-PCR for the TCR CDR3 was performed with the HTBI primer set and the Qiagen OneStep RT-PCR kit. Libraries were constructed in a second round of multiplex PCR, after which size selection and purification were carried out. Paired-end sequencing of the libraries was performed with 100 bp reads on an Illumina HiSeq2000. Per the source publication's procedure: Raw data were processed with SOAPnuke, discarding reads with adapters, uncalled bases, mean Phred below 15, or no exact constant-primer or identifier match. COPE v1.2.5 was used to merge the high-quality paired reads, and each unique nucleotide sequence was defined as a clonotype. Clonotypes were aligned to IMGT TRBV, TRBD and TRBJ reference segments using MiTCR v1.1. The analysis was restricted to V-J combinations with a frequency above 0.0001, which together covered about 99% of the repertoires. A TCS score was defined as the ratio between F50 (clonal expansion) and ExV (chaos), using BLOSUM62-based TCRdist between CDR3 peptides within each V-J. Welch's t-statistics and random forest reduced some 510 V-J features to roughly 13, which were used in a naive Bayes classifier (R e1071). Starting from the raw public reads, TCRdb applied fastp trimming at Q25, assembled clones with MiXCR and retained in-frame beta chains. A single entry per CDR3 protein holds the most common genes and DNA from its merged rows. The V and J calls come from TCRdb's annotation, not from the publication. In this sample the table shows 550,000 to 600,000 distinct CDR3 sequences, roughly a sixth of which occur a single time. Jointly, the top ten make up under 20% of the sample.

The sequenced sample was blood. This clonotype originated in a woman aged 18-29 years with Graves' hyperthyroidism. The chain links TRBV7-2 with TRBJ2-1; the D gene cannot be named for sure. The CDR3 sequence is CASSFTGEQFF. The DNA sequence is as follows: TGTGCCAGCAGCTTCACCGGTGAGCAGTTCTTC.